The 27 T cell receptor beta chains below were found in one sample sequenced in a study of beta chain features in type 1 diabetes. For these TCRs, the target antigens are not known. The entirety of the isolated RNA underwent reverse transcription, so expressed TCRB transcripts were sequenced. Method: immunoSEQ multiplex PCR; TCRdb's copy keeps in-frame clones and lacks some. This table has around 110,000 clones, around 15% appearing once. Findings and caveats of the study: Patients with Type 1 diabetes showed moderately but significantly shorter TCRB CDR3s in all four CD4+ subsets.

The sequenced sample was central memory CD4+ T cells from blood. Receptors originate from a man aged 25 to 40 with type 1 diabetes.

The V call is TRBV7-2, the J call TRBJ2-1, with 9 bases that match TRBD2. CDR3 length equals 15 residues. V was pared by 2 bases and J by 4 bases, with 3 bases of the junction left unmatched. Germline lookup yields CDR1 SGHTA and CDR2 FQGNSA. CDR3 nucleotides: TGTGCCAGCAGCTTATCAGCGGGGGGTTACAATGAGCAGTTCTTC. As protein: CASSLSAGGYNEQFF.

The chain is built from TRBV2 and TRBJ2-7; 7 nucleotides align to TRBD1. V gave up 0 bases and J gave up 8 bases; unmatched junction bases: 13. Germline CDR1 SNHLY, CDR2 FYNNEI. The CDR3 runs to 16 residues. The CDR3 sequence: CASSEALLRGPGKQYF. In nucleotides, the CDR3 is TGTGCCAGCAGTGAAGCGCTTCTGAGGGGGCCGGGCAAGCAGTACTTC.

Only a few counts were recorded for this clone. The CDR3 sequence: CASSFDRPPLHF. In DNA, the CDR3 is TGTGCCAGCAGCTTTGACAGGCCACCCCTCCACTTT. This rearrangement joins TRBV7-2 to TRBJ1-6; the D gene is possibly TRBD1 (6 bases). V was clipped by 3 bases and J by 11 bases, with 8 bases between them. Per germline, CDR1 SGHTA and CDR2 FQGNSA. This CDR3 contains 12 residues.

This clone was seen only a few times. The V gene is TRBV28, the J gene TRBJ2-5, with D possibly matching TRBD2 (5 bases). The germline gives CDR1 MDHEN, CDR2 SYDVKM. This CDR3 contains 14 residues. V lost 4 bases, J lost 5 bases, and 14 bases lay in between. The CDR3 spells CASSSPDRDETQYF. CDR3 sequence (DNA): TGTGCCAGCAGTTCCCCGGACCGGGATGAGACCCAGTACTTC.

This clone has only a few counts. Here the CDR3 reads CASSLRRGGARNEQFF. CDR3 in DNA: TGCGCCAGCAGCCTGCGGCGCGGGGGGGCCCGAAATGAGCAGTTCTTC. The chain uses TRBV4-3 and TRBJ2-1; 9 bases match TRBD2. J gave up 7 bases and V 4 bases, and 11 bases lay outside the gene matches. Looked up from germline, CDR1 is LGHNA and CDR2 is YSLEER. CDR3 length: 16 residues.

This clone has just a few counts. The chain uses TRBV28 and TRBJ2-3; TRBD2 aligns across 7 bases. This CDR3 region has 14 residues. After removal of 2 bases from V and 6 bases from J, the junction contained 5 bases not matched to a gene. Germline V gene lookup returns CDR1 MDHEN and CDR2 SYDVKM. The chain's CDR3 is CASSLGRDRDTQYF. CDR3 coding DNA: TGTGCCAGCAGTTTAGGGAGGGATCGTGATACGCAGTATTTT.

This chain connects TRBV5-4 to TRBJ2-3; 9 bases align to TRBD2. This CDR3 is built from 17 residues. V trimming: 5 bases; J trimming: 1 base; junction bases outside the gene matches: 11. Germline V lookup: CDR1 SGHNT, CDR2 YYREEE (reference sequence). The CDR3 nucleotides read TGTGCCAGCAGGCAAATCGAGCGGGGGGACGGCACAGATACGCAGTATTTT. Protein sequence: CASRQIERGDGTDTQYF.

This chain joins TRBV4-3 and TRBJ1-5, with 7 bases that match TRBD1. V shed 3 bases and J 6 bases; nucleotides not matched to a gene: 5. Looked up from germline, CDR1 is LGHNA and CDR2 is YSLEER. The CDR3 totals 14 residues. The CDR3 sequence is CASSQTTGTQPQHF. CDR3 DNA sequence: TGCGCCAGCAGCCAGACGACAGGGACTCAGCCCCAGCATTTT.

The V gene is TRBV29-1, the J gene TRBJ1-2, with TRBD1 identical over 7 bases. There are 13 residues in the CDR3. The J segment lost 5 bases and the V segment lost 6 bases, leaving 9 bases of the junction unmatched. Germline CDR1 and CDR2: SQVTM and ANQGSEA. This chain's CDR3 is CSVGTGVGYGYTF. The CDR3 nucleotides read TGCAGCGTGGGAACAGGGGTCGGGTATGGCTACACCTTC.

This chain connects TRBV10-3 to TRBJ2-1, with D tentatively TRBD1 (6 bases). The V gene lost 3 bases and the J gene lost 4 bases, with 10 bases spanning the gap. The CDR3 is 14 amino acids. The germline CDR1 and CDR2 sequences are ENHRY and SYGVKD. CDR3 in DNA: TGTGCCATCAGTGAAGGTCAGGGGTACAATGAGCAGTTCTTC. This translates into CAISEGQGYNEQFF.

This clone was picked up a small number of times. This chain links TRBV9 with TRBJ2-7; TRBD2 might be the D (5 bases). CDR1 SGDLS and CDR2 YYNGEE come from the germline V gene. With 0 bases removed from V and 2 bases from J, the gap between germline ends came to 15 bases. CDR3 length equals 16 residues. This CDR3 is CASSVEETDLAYEQYF. CDR3 DNA: TGTGCCAGCAGCGTAGAGGAAACGGACTTAGCCTACGAGCAGTACTTC.

V usage is TRBV29-1 and J usage is TRBJ2-7, with no clear D. Germline V CDR1 and CDR2: SQVTM, ANQGSEA. There are 14 residues in the CDR3. With 5 bases removed from V and 6 bases from J, the gap between germline ends came to 20 bases. The CDR3: CSVTTASRVGEQYF. The DNA for the CDR3 is TGCAGCGTTACAACAGCCTCCCGGGTAGGCGAGCAGTACTTC.

This clone was seen a few times. The chain links TRBV4-2 to TRBJ2-5; 8 bases are a match to TRBD2. CDR1 is LGHNA, CDR2 YNFKEQ, per germline. Unmatched junction bases numbered 7, after V lost 5 bases and J lost 5 bases. This CDR3 region has 14 residues. CDR3 DNA sequence: TGTGCCAGCAGCGAAGGGACTAGACGTGAGACCCAGTACTTC. It encodes CASSEGTRRETQYF.

This clone was counted only a few times. This rearrangement joins TRBV9 to TRBJ2-3; 8 nucleotides agree with TRBD2. CDR1 and CDR2 (germline): SGDLS, YYNGEE. This CDR3 is built from 16 residues. The V gene end was trimmed by 1 base and the J gene end by 7 bases; junction bases not matched to a gene: 11. CDR3 sequence reads: CASSVTTGTSGNTQYF. The CDR3 DNA reads as TGTGCCAGCAGCGTAACCACCGGGACTAGTGGGAATACGCAGTATTTT.

A few counts support this clone. CDR3 protein: CASSRVSGHGEKLFF. As DNA, the CDR3 is TGTGCCAGCTCCCGGGTGAGCGGGCACGGTGAAAAACTGTTTTTT. The rearrangement uses TRBV18 and TRBJ1-4; D remains unclear. V was cut by 6 bases and J by 7 bases, with 18 bases left in between. The CDR3 contains 15 residues. Germline V lookup: CDR1 KGHSH, CDR2 LQKENI. Variable domain in full (rest from reference TRBV18 and TRBJ1-4): NAGVMQNPRHLVRRRGQEARLRCSPMKGHSHVYWYRQLPEEGLKFMVYLQKENIIDESGMPKERFSAEFPKEGPSILRIQQVVRGDSAAYFCASSRVSGHGEKLFFGSGTQLSVL.

This clone was seen only a few times. The chain links TRBV5-4 to TRBJ2-3; D perhaps matches TRBD2 (6 bases). V lost 3 bases and J 4 bases, leaving 6 bases between the germline ends. CDR3 size: 12 residues. Germline lookup yields CDR1 SGHNT and CDR2 YYREEE (reference sequence). The CDR3 spells CASSWGADTQYF. In DNA form, the CDR3 reads TGTGCCAGCAGCTGGGGGGCAGATACGCAGTATTTT.

This clone was seen only a few times. The CDR3 sequence: CASSLALTGTYGYTF. CDR3 DNA: TGTGCCAGCAGCTTAGCGTTGACAGGGACCTATGGCTACACCTTC. This chain connects TRBV7-2 to TRBJ1-2, with TRBD1 identical over 7 bases. Germline values: CDR1 SGHTA, CDR2 FQGNSA. The CDR3 spans 15 residues. Trimming at V came to 0 bases and at J to 4 bases, leaving 5 bases not matched to a gene.

The chain has TRBV7-2 and TRBJ1-6; weak D call: TRBD1 (5 bases). CDR1 and CDR2 from the germline V gene are SGHTA and FQGNSA. The CDR3 loop spans 15 amino acids. V was shortened by 3 bases and J by 6 bases, with 12 bases between the two germline ends. The DNA of the CDR3 is TGTGCCAGCAGCTTCCCGGGGCTTGGTAATTCACCCCTCCACTTT. Translating gives CASSFPGLGNSPLHF.

V usage is TRBV9 and J usage is TRBJ2-3; unclear D gene. The V end lost 1 base, the J end lost 4 bases, and 13 bases lay between the germline ends. The CDR3 runs to 15 residues. Germline V lookup: CDR1 SGDLS, CDR2 YYNGEE. CDR3 sequence reads: CASSVSLSAADTQYF. The CDR3 region has the DNA TGTGCCAGCAGCGTAAGTCTATCCGCGGCAGATACGCAGTATTTT.

Only a few counts were recorded for this clone. The V call is TRBV6-5, the J call TRBJ2-2; 7 bases align to TRBD1. Germline loops: CDR1 MNHEY, CDR2 SVGAGI. CDR3 length: 14 residues. The ends lost 8 bases at V and 2 bases at J; junction bases unmatched: 5. CDR3 DNA sequence: TGTGCCAGCTTAAGGGGGCCAAACACCGGGGAGCTGTTTTTT. This translates into CASLRGPNTGELFF.

V is TRBV7-8 and J is TRBJ2-4, with D possibly TRBD2 on 7 matching bases. Germline V lookup: CDR1 SGHVS, CDR2 FQNEAQ. The CDR3 has 14 amino acids. The V gene lost 5 bases and the J gene lost 8 bases, with 16 bases spanning the gap. CDR3 DNA: TGTGCCAGCAGCACGGGGGGCGCTCAGGACATTCAGTACTTC. Its translation: CASSTGGAQDIQYF. Together with reference TRBV7-8 and TRBJ2-4, the CDR3 gives the full variable domain: GAGVSQSPRYKVAKRGQDVALRCDPISGHVSLFWYQQALGQGPEFLTYFQNEAQLDKSGLPSDRFFAERPEGSVSTLKIQRTQQEDSAVYLCASSTGGAQDIQYFGAGTRLSVL.

This clone has more than one count but fewer than ten. The CDR3 region is CATSFVANEKLFF. Here the CDR3 DNA reads TGTGCCACGTCTTTTGTGGCTAATGAAAAACTGTTTTTT. The V and J genes are TRBV10-3 and TRBJ1-4; D unclear. The CDR3 is made up of 13 amino acids. V was shortened by 10 bases and J by 3 bases, with 12 bases between the two germline ends. The V gene's germline CDR1 is ENHRY and CDR2 SYGVKD.

This clone appeared a few times. The V gene is TRBV5-1, the J gene TRBJ1-6, with 7 bases fitting TRBD1. J lost 7 bases, V lost 4 bases, and 11 bases had no gene match. Germline loops: CDR1 SGHRS, CDR2 YFSETQ. This CDR3 has 16 residues. The CDR3 spells CASSREGASGNSPLHF. CDR3 sequence (DNA): TGCGCCAGCAGCCGGGAGGGGGCCTCCGGGAATTCACCCCTCCACTTT.

The rearrangement uses TRBV5-6 and TRBJ2-7, with no clear D. CDR1 SGHDT and CDR2 YYEEEE come from the germline V gene. Trimming left V 4 bases short and J 3 bases short, with 17 bases between. This CDR3 spans 15 amino acids. Here the CDR3 DNA reads TGTGCCAGCAGCCGGCTTGACTCTGCCCTCTACGAGCAGTACTTC. This sequence encodes CASSRLDSALYEQYF.

This chain uses TRBV9 with TRBJ1-1, with D unresolved. Between the trimmed V and J ends, which lost 0 bases and 1 base, there was a span of 7 bases. Per germline, CDR1 SGDLS and CDR2 YYNGEE. The CDR3 sequence is 14 residues long. The CDR3 DNA is TGTGCCAGCAGCGTAGGGCCGTGGAACACTGAAGCTTTCTTT. Amino acid sequence: CASSVGPWNTEAFF.

A word on this clone: Other DNA sequences in the same sample also yield this CDR3. The gene calls are TRBV4-2 and TRBJ2-1; 9 bases match TRBD2. Germline V lookup: CDR1 LGHNA, CDR2 YNFKEQ. CDR3 size: 15 residues. V lost 0 bases and J lost 5; bases outside the gene matches: 2. The CDR3 reads CASSQDSGGDNEQFF. CDR3 DNA sequence: TGTGCCAGCAGCCAAGATAGCGGGGGAGACAATGAGCAGTTCTTC.

In its sample, this clone was seen a few times. V is TRBV4-2 and J is TRBJ1-2; 7 bases are a match to TRBD1. The J segment lost 2 bases and the V segment lost 0 bases, leaving 9 bases of the junction unmatched. Germline assignment: CDR1 LGHNA and CDR2 YNFKEQ. This CDR3 has 17 residues. This CDR3 is CASSQETGQGSNYGYTF. Here the CDR3 DNA reads TGTGCCAGCAGCCAAGAGACAGGGCAGGGATCCAACTATGGCTACACCTTC.